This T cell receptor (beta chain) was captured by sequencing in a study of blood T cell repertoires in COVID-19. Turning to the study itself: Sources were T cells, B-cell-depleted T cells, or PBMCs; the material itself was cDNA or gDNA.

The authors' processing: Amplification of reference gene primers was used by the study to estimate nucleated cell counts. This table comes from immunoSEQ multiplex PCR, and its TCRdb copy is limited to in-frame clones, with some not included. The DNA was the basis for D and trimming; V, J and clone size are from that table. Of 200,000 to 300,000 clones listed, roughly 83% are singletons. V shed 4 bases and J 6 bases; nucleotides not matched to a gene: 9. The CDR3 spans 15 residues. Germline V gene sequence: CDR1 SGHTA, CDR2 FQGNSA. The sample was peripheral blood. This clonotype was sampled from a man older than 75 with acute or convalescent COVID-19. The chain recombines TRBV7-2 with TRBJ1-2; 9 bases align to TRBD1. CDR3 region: CASSSYTGTGHGYTF. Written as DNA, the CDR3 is TGTGCCAGCAGCTCCTATACCGGGACAGGGCATGGCTACACCTTC. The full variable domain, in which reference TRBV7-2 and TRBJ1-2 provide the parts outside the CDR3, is GAGVSQSPSNKVTEKGKDVELRCDPISGHTALYWYRQSLGQGLEFLIYFQGNSAPDKSGLPSDRFSAERTGGSVSTLTIQRTQQEDSAVYLCASSSYTGTGHGYTFGSGTRLTVV.